The source of this TCR beta chain is a study of blood T cells in healthy people across ages. Samples had at least 7 million PBMCs isolated from them. This clonotype was seen at least ten times. With a J-beta primer mix and a sample-barcoded 5' primer, a second PCR ran about 7 to 12 cycles. A 12-random-nucleotide template-switch adaptor tagged each cDNA molecule. Individual samples furnished no less than 3 million CDR3-containing paired-end reads apiece. TCRdb recomputed calls from the 5' RACE reads with MiXCR, one row per CDR3 protein. This sample carries some 640,000 distinct CDR3 sequences, roughly 31% of them seen once, and the ten largest clones take 15% to 17%. The germline gives CDR1 DFQATT, CDR2 SNEGSKA (reference sequence). V lost 5 bases, J lost 0 bases, and 16 bases stayed unmatched. This CDR3 region has 19 residues.

The sample comprised blood. The genes are TRBV20-1 and TRBJ2-6; 7 bases map to TRBD1. This sequence originates from a woman aged 80 or over in good health. The CDR3 bases are TGCAGTGCTTACACCCTGGGGGACAGTGAGAGCTCTGGGGCCAACGTCCTGACTTTC. Protein: CSAYTLGDSESSGANVLTF.